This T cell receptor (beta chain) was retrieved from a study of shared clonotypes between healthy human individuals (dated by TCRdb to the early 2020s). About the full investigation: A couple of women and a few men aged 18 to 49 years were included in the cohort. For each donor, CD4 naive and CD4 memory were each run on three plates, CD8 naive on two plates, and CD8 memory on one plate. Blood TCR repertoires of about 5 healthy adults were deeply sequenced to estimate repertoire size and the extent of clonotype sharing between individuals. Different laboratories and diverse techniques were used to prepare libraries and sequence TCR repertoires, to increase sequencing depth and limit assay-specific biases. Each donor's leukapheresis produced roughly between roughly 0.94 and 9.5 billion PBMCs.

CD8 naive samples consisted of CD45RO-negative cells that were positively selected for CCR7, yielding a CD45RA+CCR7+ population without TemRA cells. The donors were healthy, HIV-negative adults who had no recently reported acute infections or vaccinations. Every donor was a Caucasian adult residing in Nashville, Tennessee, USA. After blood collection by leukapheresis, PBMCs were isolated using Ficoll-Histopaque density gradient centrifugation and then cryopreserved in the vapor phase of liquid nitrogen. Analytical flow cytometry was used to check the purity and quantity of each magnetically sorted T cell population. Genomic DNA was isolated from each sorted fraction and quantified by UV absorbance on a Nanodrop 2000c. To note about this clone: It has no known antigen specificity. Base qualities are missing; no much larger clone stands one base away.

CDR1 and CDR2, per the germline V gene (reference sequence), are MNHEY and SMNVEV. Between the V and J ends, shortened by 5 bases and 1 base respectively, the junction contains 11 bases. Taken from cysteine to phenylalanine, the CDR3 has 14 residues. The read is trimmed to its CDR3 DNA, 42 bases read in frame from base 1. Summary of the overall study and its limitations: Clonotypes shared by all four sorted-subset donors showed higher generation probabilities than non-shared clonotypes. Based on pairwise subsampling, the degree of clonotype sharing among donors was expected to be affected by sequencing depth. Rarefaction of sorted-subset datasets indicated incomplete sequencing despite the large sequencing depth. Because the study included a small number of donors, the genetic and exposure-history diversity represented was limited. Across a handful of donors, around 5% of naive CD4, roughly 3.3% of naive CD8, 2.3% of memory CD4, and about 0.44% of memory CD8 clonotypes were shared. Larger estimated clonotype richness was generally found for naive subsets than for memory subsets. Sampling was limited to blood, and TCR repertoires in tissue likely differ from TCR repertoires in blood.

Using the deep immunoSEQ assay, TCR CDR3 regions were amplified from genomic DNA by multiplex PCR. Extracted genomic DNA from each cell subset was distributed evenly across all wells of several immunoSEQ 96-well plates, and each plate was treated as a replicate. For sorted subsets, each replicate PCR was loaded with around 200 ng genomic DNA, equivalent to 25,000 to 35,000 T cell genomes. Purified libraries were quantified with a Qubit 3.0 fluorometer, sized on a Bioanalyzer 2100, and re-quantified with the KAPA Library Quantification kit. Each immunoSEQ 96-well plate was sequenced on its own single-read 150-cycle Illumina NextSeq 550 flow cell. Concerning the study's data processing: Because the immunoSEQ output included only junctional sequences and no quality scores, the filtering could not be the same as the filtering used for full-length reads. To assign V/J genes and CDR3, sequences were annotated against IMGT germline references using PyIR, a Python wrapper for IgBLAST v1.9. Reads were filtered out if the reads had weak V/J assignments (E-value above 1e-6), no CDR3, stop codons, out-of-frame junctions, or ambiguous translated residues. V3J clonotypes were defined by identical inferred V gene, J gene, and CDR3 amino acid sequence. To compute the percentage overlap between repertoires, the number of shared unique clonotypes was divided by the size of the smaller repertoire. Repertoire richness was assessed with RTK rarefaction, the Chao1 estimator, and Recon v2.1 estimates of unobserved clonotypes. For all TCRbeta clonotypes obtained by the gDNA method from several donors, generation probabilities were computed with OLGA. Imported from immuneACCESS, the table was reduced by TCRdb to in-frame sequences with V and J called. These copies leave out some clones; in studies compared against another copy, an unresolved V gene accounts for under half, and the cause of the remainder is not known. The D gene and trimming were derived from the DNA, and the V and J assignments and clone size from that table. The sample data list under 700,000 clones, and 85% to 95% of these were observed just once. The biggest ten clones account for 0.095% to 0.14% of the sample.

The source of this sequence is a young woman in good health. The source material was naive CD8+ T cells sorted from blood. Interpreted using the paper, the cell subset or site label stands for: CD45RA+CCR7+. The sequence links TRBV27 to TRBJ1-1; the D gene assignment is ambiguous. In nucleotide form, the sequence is TGTGCCAGCAGTCATGTCGGAAGGAACACTGAAGCTTTCTTT. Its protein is CASSHVGRNTEAFF.